This TCR beta chain is drawn from a study of blood T cells in healthy people across ages. Turning to this clonotype: A much bigger clone sits one base away, suggesting this may be a read error.

Germline V gene lookup returns CDR1 SGHTA and CDR2 FQGNSA. This CDR3 has 13 residues. Trimming took off 1 base at V and 2 bases at J, with 5 bases between the two ends. A second PCR of roughly 7 to 11 cycles used a sample-barcoded 5' primer and a J-beta primer mix. TCRdb recomputed calls from the 5' RACE reads with MiXCR, one row per CDR3 protein. Seen here are some 560,000 distinct CDR3 sequences, about 27% observed once, and the top ten hold approximately 3.6%. The same sample was also used in a study of T cells of mothers and their children. In that study: Overlap measured in related mother-child pairs was slightly, non-significantly higher than in unrelated pairs. It was observed that no persistent microchimeric T cell clones could be detected.

This chain links TRBV7-2 with TRBJ1-2; no definite D call. The clonotype originates from a boy between 2 and 10 years old in good health. The sample consisted of blood. CDR3 DNA sequence: TGTGCCAGCAGCTTAGTAGGGAACTATGGCTACACCTTC. It specifies CASSLVGNYGYTF.